This T cell receptor beta chain is from a study of Ad26.COV2.S vaccination and SARS-CoV-2 variants. Across the whole study: Each vaccinee took Ad26.COV2.S intramuscularly, once or twice 56 days apart. Points from the study as a whole: Researchers cautioned that TCR breadth and depth analyses may have underestimated total T cell responses.

The data were produced by immunoSEQ multiplex PCR, yet TCRdb's version contains in-frame clones alone and is incomplete. This table holds about 250,000 clones, roughly 86% found once. Note on this clone: Its antigen is unknown.

Treatment described: approximately 18 received Ad26.COV2.S at low or high dose, single or two shots; roughly five received placebo; per-sample allocation not given. On day 63 after the first injection, vaccine and placebo recipients gave samples. The sample came from a Boston adult aged 18-55 years. Built on an Ad26 vector, the vaccine expressed Wuhan-strain SARS-CoV-2 spike. This specimen was peripheral blood, taken in a trial of Ad26.COV2.S vaccine versus placebo. This receptor was taken from a person between 18 and 60 years old who received the Ad26.COV2.S COVID-19 vaccine or a placebo.

The DNA for the CDR3 is TGTGCCACCAGTCCTGGACGGATGAATGGCTACACCTTC. Protein: CATSPGRMNGYTF. V and J are TRBV24-1 and TRBJ1-2; the D is unclear. Trimming removed 6 bases from V and 6 bases from J, with 13 bases in between. In germline, CDR1 is KGHDR, CDR2 SFDVKD. The CDR3 is 13 amino acids.